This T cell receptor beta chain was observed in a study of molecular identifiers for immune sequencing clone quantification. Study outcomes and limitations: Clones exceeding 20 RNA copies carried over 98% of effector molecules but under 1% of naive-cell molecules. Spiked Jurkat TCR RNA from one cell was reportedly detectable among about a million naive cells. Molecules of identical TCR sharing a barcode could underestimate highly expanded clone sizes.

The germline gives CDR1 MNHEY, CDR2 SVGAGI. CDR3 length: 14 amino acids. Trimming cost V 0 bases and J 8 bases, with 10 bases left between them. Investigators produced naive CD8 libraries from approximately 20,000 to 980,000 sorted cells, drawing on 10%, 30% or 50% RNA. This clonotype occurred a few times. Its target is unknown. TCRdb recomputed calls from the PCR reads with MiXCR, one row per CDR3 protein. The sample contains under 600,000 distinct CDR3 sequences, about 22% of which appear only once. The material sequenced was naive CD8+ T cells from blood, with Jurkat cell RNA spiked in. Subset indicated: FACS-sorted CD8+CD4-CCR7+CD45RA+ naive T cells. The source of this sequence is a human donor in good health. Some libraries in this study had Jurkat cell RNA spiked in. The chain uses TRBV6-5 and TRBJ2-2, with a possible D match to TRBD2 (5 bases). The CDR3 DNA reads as TGTGCCAGCAGTTACTCGAATCCGGGGGGGGAGCTGTTTTTT. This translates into CASSYSNPGGELFF.